This T cell receptor (beta chain) was recovered during a study of T cell clonality in common variable immunodeficiency. Profiled with immunoSEQ multiplex PCR; TCRdb holds only in-frame clones, not every one. The sample is made up of over 45,000 clones, none counted only once. A remark on this clone: Its antigen is as yet unknown. The sequenced fragment ends 3 residues before the CDR3 boundary, so the rest is inferred from the germline J gene.

Germline assignment: CDR1 WSHSY and CDR2 SAAADI. There are 14 residues in the CDR3. With V trimmed by 10 bases and J by 7 bases, 10 bases remained unmatched. Study-level results: Authors noted CVID clonality's cause needs subpopulation repertoire sequencing. CVID subjects showed higher TCRbeta clonality than healthy controls.

The sequenced sample consisted of peripheral blood mononuclear cells. The sequence came from a person between 18 and 70 years old in good health. V is TRBV10-2 and J is TRBJ2-3; 11 bases agree with TRBD2. The CDR3 spells CATGTSGGTNTQYF. The part of the CDR3 DNA that was read is TGCGCCACCGGAACTAGCGGGGGAACAAATACG.